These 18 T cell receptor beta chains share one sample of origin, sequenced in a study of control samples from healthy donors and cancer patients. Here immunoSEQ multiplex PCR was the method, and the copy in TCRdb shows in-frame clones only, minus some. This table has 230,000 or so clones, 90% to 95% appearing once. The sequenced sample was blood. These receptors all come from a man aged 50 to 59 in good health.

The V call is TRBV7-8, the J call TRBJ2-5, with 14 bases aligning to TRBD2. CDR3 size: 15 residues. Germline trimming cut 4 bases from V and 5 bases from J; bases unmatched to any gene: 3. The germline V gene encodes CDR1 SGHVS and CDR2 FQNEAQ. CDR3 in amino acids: CASSSGTSGGETQYF. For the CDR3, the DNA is TGTGCCAGCAGCTCCGGGACTAGCGGGGGTGAGACCCAGTACTTC.

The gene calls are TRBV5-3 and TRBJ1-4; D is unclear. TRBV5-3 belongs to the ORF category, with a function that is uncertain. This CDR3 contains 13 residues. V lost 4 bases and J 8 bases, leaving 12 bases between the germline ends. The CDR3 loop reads CARSMKWGEKLFF. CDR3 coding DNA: TGTGCCAGAAGCATGAAATGGGGAGAAAAACTGTTTTTT.

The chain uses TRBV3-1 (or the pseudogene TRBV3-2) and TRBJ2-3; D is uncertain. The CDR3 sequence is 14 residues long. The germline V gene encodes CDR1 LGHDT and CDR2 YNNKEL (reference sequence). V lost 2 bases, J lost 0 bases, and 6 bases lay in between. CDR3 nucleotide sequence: TGTGCCAGCAGCCAATTAGGCAGCACAGATACGCAGTATTTT. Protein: CASSQLGSTDTQYF.

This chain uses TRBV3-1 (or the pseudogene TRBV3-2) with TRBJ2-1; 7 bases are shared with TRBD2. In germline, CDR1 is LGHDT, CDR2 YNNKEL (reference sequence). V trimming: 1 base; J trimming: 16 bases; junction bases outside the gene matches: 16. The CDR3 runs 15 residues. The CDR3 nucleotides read TGTGCCAGCAGCCAAGGCTGGGGGGGAGGGTATGAACACTTCTTC. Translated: CASSQGWGGGYEHFF.

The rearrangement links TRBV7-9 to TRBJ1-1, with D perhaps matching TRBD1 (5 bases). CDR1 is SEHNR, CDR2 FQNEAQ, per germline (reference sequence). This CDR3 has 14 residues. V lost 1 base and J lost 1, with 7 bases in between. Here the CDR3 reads CASSLVGTNTEAFF. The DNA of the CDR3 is TGTGCCAGCAGCTTAGTCGGGACGAACACTGAAGCTTTCTTT.

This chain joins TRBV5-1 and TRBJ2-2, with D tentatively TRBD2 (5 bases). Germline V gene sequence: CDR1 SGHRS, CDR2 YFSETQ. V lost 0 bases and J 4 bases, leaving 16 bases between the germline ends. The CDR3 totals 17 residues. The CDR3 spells CASSLARGSPATGELFF. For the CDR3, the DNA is TGCGCCAGCAGCTTGGCCCGGGGATCACCGGCCACCGGGGAGCTGTTTTTT.

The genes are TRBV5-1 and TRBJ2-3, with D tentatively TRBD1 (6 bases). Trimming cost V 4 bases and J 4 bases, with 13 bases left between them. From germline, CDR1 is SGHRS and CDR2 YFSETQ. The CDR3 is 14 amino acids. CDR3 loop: CASSPGQGPDTQYF. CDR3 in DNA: TGCGCCAGCAGCCCGGGGCAGGGGCCAGATACGCAGTATTTT.

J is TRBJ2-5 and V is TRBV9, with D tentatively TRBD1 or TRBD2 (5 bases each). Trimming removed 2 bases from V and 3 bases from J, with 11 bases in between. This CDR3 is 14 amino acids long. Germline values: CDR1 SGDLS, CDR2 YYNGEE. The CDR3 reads CASSVAGREETQYF. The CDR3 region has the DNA TGTGCCAGCAGCGTGGCGGGCAGGGAAGAGACCCAGTACTTC.

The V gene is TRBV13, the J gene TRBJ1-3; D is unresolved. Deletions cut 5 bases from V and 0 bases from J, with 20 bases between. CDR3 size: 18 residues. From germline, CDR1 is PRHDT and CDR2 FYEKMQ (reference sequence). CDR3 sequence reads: CASSMPSASRGSGNTIYF. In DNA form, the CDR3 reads TGTGCCAGCAGCATGCCGAGTGCCTCCCGGGGCTCTGGAAACACCATATATTTT.

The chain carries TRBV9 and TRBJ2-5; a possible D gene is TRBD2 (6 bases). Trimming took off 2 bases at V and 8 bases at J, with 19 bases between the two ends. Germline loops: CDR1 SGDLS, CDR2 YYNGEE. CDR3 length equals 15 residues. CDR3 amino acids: CASSVRGEAEPTQYF. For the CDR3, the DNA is TGTGCCAGCAGCGTCCGAGGGGAGGCTGAGCCTACCCAGTACTTC.

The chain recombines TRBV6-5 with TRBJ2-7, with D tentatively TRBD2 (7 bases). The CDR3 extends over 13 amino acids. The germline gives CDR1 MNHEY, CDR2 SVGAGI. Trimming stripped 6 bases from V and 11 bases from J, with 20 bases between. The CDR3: CASSQLGGAKEYV. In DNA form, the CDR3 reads TGTGCCAGCAGCCAACTTGGGGGGGCCAAGGAGTACGTC.

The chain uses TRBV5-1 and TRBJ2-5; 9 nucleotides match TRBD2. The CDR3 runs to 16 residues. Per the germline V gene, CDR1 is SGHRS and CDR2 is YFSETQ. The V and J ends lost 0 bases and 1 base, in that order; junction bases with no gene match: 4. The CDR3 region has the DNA TGCGCCAGCAGCTTGGGGGTAGCGGGGGCCCAAGAGACCCAGTACTTC. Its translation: CASSLGVAGAQETQYF. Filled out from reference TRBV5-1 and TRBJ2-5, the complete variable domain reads KAGVTQTPRYLIKTRGQQVTLSCSPISGHRSVSWYQQTPGQGLQFLFEYFSETQRNKGNFPGRFSGRQFSNSRSEMNVSTLELGDSALYLCASSLGVAGAQETQYFGPGTRLLVL.

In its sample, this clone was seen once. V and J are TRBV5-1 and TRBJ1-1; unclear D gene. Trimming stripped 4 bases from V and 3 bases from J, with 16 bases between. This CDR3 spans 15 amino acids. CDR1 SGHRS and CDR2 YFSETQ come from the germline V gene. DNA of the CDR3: TGCGCCAGCAGCCCGCTGGGTCGGACCTACACTGAAGCTTTCTTT. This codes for CASSPLGRTYTEAFF. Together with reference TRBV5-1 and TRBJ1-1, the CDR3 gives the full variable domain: KAGVTQTPRYLIKTRGQQVTLSCSPISGHRSVSWYQQTPGQGLQFLFEYFSETQRNKGNFPGRFSGRQFSNSRSEMNVSTLELGDSALYLCASSPLGRTYTEAFFGQGTRLTVV.

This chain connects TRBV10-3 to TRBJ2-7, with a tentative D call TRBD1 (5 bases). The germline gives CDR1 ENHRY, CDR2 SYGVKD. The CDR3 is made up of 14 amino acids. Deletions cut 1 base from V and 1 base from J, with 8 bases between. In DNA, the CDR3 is TGTGCCATCAGTGAGTTAGGGGCGTCCTACGAGCAGTACGTC. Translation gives CAISELGASYEQYV.

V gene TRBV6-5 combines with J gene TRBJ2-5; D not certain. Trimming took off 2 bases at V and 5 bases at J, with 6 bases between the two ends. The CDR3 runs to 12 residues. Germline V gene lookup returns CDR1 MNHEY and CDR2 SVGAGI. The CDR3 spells CASSYPPETQYF. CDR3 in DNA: TGTGCCAGCAGTTACCCCCCGGAGACCCAGTACTTC.

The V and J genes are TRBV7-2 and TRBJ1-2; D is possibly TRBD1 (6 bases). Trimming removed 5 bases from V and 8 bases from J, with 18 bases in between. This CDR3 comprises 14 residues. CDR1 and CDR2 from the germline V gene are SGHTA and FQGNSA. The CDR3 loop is CASSADSTWGGYTF. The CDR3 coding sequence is TGTGCCAGCAGCGCGGACAGTACCTGGGGGGGCTACACCTTC.

The CDR3 reads CASSQDRNSPLHF. The CDR3 bases are TGCGCCAGCAGCCAAGATCGCAATTCACCCCTCCACTTT. V usage is TRBV4-3 and J usage is TRBJ1-6; D not resolved. CDR1 and CDR2 from the germline V gene are LGHNA and YSLEER. The CDR3 is 13 residues long. Trimming shortened V by 0 bases and J by 7 bases, and 4 bases separated the two germline ends.

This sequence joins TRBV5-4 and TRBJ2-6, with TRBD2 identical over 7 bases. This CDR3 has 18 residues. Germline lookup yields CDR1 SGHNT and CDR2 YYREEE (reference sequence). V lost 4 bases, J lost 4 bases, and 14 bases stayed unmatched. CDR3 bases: TGTGCCAGCAGCCCGGGGGGTAGGCGAACGGGAGGGGCCAACGTCCTGACTTTC. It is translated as CASSPGGRRTGGANVLTF.